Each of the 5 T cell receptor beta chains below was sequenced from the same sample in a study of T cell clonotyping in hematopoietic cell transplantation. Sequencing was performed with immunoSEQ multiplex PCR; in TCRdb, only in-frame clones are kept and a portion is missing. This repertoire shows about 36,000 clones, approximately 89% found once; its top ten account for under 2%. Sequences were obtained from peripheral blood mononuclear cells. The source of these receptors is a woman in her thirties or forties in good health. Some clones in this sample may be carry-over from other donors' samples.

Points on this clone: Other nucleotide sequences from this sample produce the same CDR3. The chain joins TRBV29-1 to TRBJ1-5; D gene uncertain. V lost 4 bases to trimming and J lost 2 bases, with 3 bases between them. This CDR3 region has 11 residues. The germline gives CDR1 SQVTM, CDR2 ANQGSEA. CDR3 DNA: TGCAGCGTTGGAGGCAATCAGCCCCAGCATTTT. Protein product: CSVGGNQPQHF.

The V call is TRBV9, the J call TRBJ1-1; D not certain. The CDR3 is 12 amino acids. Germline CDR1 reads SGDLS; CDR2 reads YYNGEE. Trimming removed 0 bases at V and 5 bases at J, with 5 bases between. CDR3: CASSVAGTEAFF. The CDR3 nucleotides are TGTGCCAGCAGCGTAGCTGGGACTGAAGCTTTCTTT.

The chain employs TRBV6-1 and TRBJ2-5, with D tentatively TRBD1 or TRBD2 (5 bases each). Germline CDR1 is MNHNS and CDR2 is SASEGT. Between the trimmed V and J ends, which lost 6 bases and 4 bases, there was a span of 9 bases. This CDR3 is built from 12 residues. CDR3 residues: CASRGTAETQYF. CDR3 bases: TGTGCCAGCAGAGGGACGGCAGAGACCCAGTACTTC.

The CDR3 nucleotides are TGTGCCAGCTCCAAGCGGGCCCATTCCTACGAGCAGTACTTC. This codes for CASSKRAHSYEQYF. The rearrangement joins TRBV11-2 to TRBJ2-7; D possibly corresponds to TRBD2 (6 bases). The germline V and J ends were trimmed by 8 bases and 1 base, with 15 bases remaining between them. This CDR3 contains 14 residues. Looked up from germline, CDR1 is SGHAT and CDR2 is FQNNGV. Drawing the rest from reference TRBV11-2 and TRBJ2-7, the complete variable domain is EAGVAQSPRYKIIEKRQSVAFWCNPISGHATLYWYQQILGQGPKLLIQFQNNGVVDDSQLPKDRFSAERLKGVDSTLKIQPAKLEDSAVYLCASSKRAHSYEQYFGPGTRLTVT.

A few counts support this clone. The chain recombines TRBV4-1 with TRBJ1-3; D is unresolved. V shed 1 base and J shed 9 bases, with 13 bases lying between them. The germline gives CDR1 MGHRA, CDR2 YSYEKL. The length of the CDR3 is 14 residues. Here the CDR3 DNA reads TGCGCCAGCAGCCAAGTGGAGGGAAGTAGCACCATATATTTT. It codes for CASSQVEGSSTIYF.